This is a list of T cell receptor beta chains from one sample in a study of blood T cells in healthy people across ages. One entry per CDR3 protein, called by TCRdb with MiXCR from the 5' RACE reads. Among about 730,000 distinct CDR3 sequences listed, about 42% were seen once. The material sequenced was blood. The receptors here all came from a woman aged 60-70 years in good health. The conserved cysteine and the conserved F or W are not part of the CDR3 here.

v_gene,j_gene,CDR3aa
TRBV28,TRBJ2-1,ASSLAGQGISYEQF
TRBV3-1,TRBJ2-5,ASSSPPGLRGNEQY
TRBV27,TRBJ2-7,ASTIRTGGAYEQY
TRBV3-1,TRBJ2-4,ASSHWENIQY
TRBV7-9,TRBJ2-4,ASSFRRDIQY
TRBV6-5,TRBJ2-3,ASSYPGEDTQY
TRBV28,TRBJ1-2,ASSLGETAGYT
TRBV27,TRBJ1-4,ASSLISLRRNEKLF
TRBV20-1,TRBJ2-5,SAREGLQETQY
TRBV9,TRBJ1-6,ASSVWEGTDNPPLH
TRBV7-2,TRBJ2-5,ASSSSATQY
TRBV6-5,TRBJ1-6,ASSSGQGTTPLH
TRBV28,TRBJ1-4,ASGSPTQAYNEKLF
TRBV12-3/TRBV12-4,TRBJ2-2,ASRPQGEGELF
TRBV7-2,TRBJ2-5,ASGTSGGETQY
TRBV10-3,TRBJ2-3,AINFAQGTDTQY
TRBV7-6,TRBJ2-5,ASSLGGEGLQETQY
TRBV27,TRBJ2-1,ASSSQTGRNNNEQF
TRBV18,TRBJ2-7,ASSPTRVSYEQY
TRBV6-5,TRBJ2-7,ASSSSGTQSYEQY
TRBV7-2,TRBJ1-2,ASSARPGQGRYGYT
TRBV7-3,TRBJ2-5,ASSLNPGGSSETQY
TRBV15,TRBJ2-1,ATSRDTAVSSYNEQF
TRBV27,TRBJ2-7,ASVPHVTGLPSYEQY
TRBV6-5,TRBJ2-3,ASSYSGQPQY
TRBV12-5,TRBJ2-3,ASETGAHGTDAQY
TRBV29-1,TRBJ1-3,SVGSGSSGNTIY
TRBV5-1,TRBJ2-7,ASSLLPGTVNEQY
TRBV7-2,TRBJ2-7,ASAQGGGSYEQY